These 9 T cell receptor beta chains were sequenced from one sample in a study of cytomegalovirus exposure and HLA in healthy donors (dated by TCRdb to the late 2010s). The library was prepared using the immunoSEQ multiplex PCR assay. A mixture of 60 forward primers for TCR Vbeta segments and 13 reverse primers for TCR Jbeta segments was used in the multiplex PCR. The source is immuneACCESS, and TCRdb retained only in-frame sequences with V and J called. Part of the clones is not carried over; for the studies checked, unresolved V genes explain less than half of this, and the remainder is unexplained. The sample records more than 90,000 clones, roughly three quarters of which are singletons. The ten largest account for 3% of the sample. The source material was PBMCs. These receptors originate from a woman aged 18-29 years in good health and CMV-seropositive.

This CDR3 reads CASSLVPVSGANVLTF. DNA of the CDR3: TGCGCCAGCAGCTTGGTTCCCGTCTCTGGGGCCAACGTCCTGACTTTC. The V and J genes are TRBV5-1 and TRBJ2-6, with unresolved D. V lost 0 bases, J lost 0 bases, and 7 bases lay in between. CDR1 and CDR2 from the germline V gene are SGHRS and YFSETQ. The CDR3 is 16 amino acids.

The chain is built from TRBV5-4 and TRBJ1-2; D uncertain. Deletions cut 1 base from V and 6 bases from J, with 10 bases between. Germline-derived CDR1 and CDR2 are SGHNT and YYREEE (reference sequence). The CDR3 is 13 residues long. CDR3 protein: CASSLRGPHGYTF. The CDR3 nucleotides read TGTGCCAGCAGCTTGAGAGGGCCCCATGGCTACACCTTC.

The CDR3 nucleotides read TGCGCCAGCAGCCAACGGGGGACAGCTAATGAAAAACTGTTTTTT. Its translation: CASSQRGTANEKLFF. This chain connects TRBV4-1 to TRBJ1-4; 7 bases line up with TRBD1. Germline values: CDR1 MGHRA, CDR2 YSYEKL. The CDR3 has 15 residues. Trimming took 2 bases from V and 3 from J; bases not matched to a gene: 3.

This clone was recorded a few times. V gene TRBV27 combines with J gene TRBJ1-5; D gene uncertain. From germline, CDR1 is MNHEY and CDR2 SMNVEV (reference sequence). The length of the CDR3 is 13 residues. V lost 3 bases to trimming and J lost 5 bases, with 8 bases between them. The CDR3 spells CASSLAPDQPQHF. The DNA of the CDR3 is TGTGCCAGCAGTTTGGCCCCAGATCAGCCCCAGCATTTT.

This clone appeared a few times. This chain uses TRBV19 with TRBJ1-2; 7 bases are shared with TRBD1. V dropped 3 bases and J dropped 3; count of bases not matched to a gene: 4. CDR1 and CDR2 from the germline V gene are LNHDA and SQIVND (reference sequence). This CDR3 is built from 14 residues. CDR3 residues: CASSMRQGDYGYTF. The CDR3 DNA is TGTGCCAGTAGTATGAGACAGGGAGACTATGGCTACACCTTC.

The chain carries TRBV5-6 and TRBJ2-4; TRBD1 matches 8 bases. There are 16 residues in the CDR3. Germline assignment: CDR1 SGHDT and CDR2 YYEEEE. Losses at the gene ends were 4 bases for V and 3 bases for J; bases not matched to a gene: 9. The CDR3 protein is CASSLGQGGHKNIQYF. CDR3 DNA sequence: TGTGCCAGCAGCCTAGGACAGGGTGGTCACAAAAACATTCAGTACTTC.

This chain uses TRBV5-1 with TRBJ2-7; 13 bases agree with TRBD2. The CDR3 has 15 residues. In germline, CDR1 is SGHRS, CDR2 YFSETQ. With 3 bases clipped from V and 5 bases from J, the junction kept 5 bases outside the gene matches. CDR3 in amino acids: CASSSSGTSGNEQYF. The CDR3 nucleotides read TGCGCCAGCAGCTCCTCCGGGACTAGCGGGAACGAGCAGTACTTC.

The chain carries TRBV12-5 and TRBJ2-4, with D possibly TRBD1 on 6 matching bases. The germline CDR1 and CDR2 sequences are LGHNT and FRNRAP. CDR3 length: 14 residues. V lost 3 bases to trimming and J lost 4 bases, with 10 bases between them. CDR3 sequence reads: CASGFMQGKNIQYF. The CDR3 nucleotides are TGTGCTAGTGGTTTCATGCAGGGGAAAAACATTCAGTACTTC.

The J gene is TRBJ1-4, the V gene TRBV5-4; weak D call: TRBD1 (5 bases). Trimming removed 4 bases at V and 4 bases at J, with 11 bases between. Germline CDR1 and CDR2: SGHNT and YYREEE (reference sequence). The CDR3 consists of 14 residues. The CDR3 here is CASSQGSNNEKLFF. In DNA, the CDR3 is TGTGCCAGCAGCCAGGGCTCTAATAATGAAAAACTGTTTTTT.